A single sample gave rise to the 17 T cell receptor beta chains below, sequenced in a study of blood T cell repertoires in COVID-19 (dated by TCRdb to 2020 to 2022). The library was obtained by the immunoSEQ multiplex PCR assay. The immuneACCESS repertoire file appears here via TCRdb, limited to in-frame rearrangements. These files lack a portion of the clones; in checked studies, under half of the deficit traces to unresolved V genes, and the cause of the others is not known. This sample holds 77,000 or so clones; about 80% were observed only once. The ten top clones hold about 6.9% of the sample. Sequencing was performed on peripheral blood. The receptors were sampled from a man aged 25-45 years with COVID-19, enrolled during active disease.

The rearrangement uses TRBV6-5 and TRBJ1-2, with 8 bases aligning to TRBD1. The CDR3 is made up of 15 amino acids. Germline V gene sequence: CDR1 MNHEY, CDR2 SVGAGI. The trim removed 5 bases at V and 8 bases at J, leaving 13 bases unmatched. Here the CDR3 reads CASSTTTTGVGGYTF. The CDR3 DNA follows: TGTGCCAGCAGTACTACCACGACAGGGGTCGGGGGCTACACCTTC.

The chain is built from TRBV7-5 and TRBJ1-3. TRBV7-5 is tagged as a pseudogene. The CDR3 loop spans 10 amino acids. The CDR3 region is CARKTVVRLF. The DNA of the CDR3 is TGTGCCAGAAAAACGGTCGTCCGTCTATTT.

The chain uses TRBV3-1 (or the pseudogene TRBV3-2) and TRBJ2-5; maybe TRBD2 (5 bases). Trimming took off 3 bases at V and 9 bases at J, with 20 bases between the two ends. This CDR3 region has 15 residues. Germline CDR1 reads LGHDT; CDR2 reads YNNKEL (reference sequence). CDR3 in DNA: TGTGCCAGCAGCCAGGGCCGGTCCGGGAATTGGGCCCAGTACTTC. It specifies CASSQGRSGNWAQYF.

The CDR3 loop reads CASSFNRAEDGYTF. For the CDR3, the DNA is TGCGCCAGCAGCTTTAATAGGGCGGAGGATGGCTACACCTTC. The V gene is TRBV5-1, the J gene TRBJ1-2; the D is unclear. The CDR3 consists of 14 residues. With 2 bases removed from V and 6 bases from J, the gap between germline ends came to 14 bases. The germline V gene encodes CDR1 SGHRS and CDR2 YFSETQ.

The CDR3: CASSQSLDSLNQPQHF. The CDR3 nucleotides are TGTGCCAGCAGCCAATCTTTGGACAGCCTCAATCAGCCCCAGCATTTT. The gene calls are TRBV16 and TRBJ1-5; tentatively, D is TRBD1 (6 bases). Germline-derived CDR1 and CDR2 are KGHSY and FQNENV. V was trimmed by 0 bases and J by 3 bases, leaving 12 bases between them. The CDR3 runs 16 residues.

CDR3 nucleotide sequence: TGTGCCAGCACGTTTAGGGGACAGGGGAGGGGGACTGAAGCTTTCTTT. Translating it yields CASTFRGQGRGTEAFF. The chain combines TRBV28 with TRBJ1-1; the match to TRBD1 covers 10 bases. The CDR3 has 16 amino acids. J lost 5 bases, V lost 7 bases, and 13 bases had no gene match. CDR1 is MDHEN and CDR2 is SYDVKM in the germline V gene. The complete variable domain, with remaining parts taken from reference TRBV28 and TRBJ1-1, reads DVKVTQSSRYLVKRTGEKVFLECVQDMDHENMFWYRQDPGLGLRLIYFSYDVKMKEKGDIPEGYSVSREKKERFSLILESASTNQTSMYLCASTFRGQGRGTEAFFGQGTRLTVV.

The CDR3 coding sequence is TGTGCCAGCAGCGTAGGGCCCCTCAGTGAGACCCAGTACTTC. Its protein is CASSVGPLSETQYF. This chain connects TRBV9 to TRBJ2-5; no definite D call. CDR3 size: 14 residues. Between the trimmed V and J ends, which lost 0 bases and 5 bases, there was a span of 11 bases. Germline V gene lookup returns CDR1 SGDLS and CDR2 YYNGEE. The variable domain in full, completed from reference TRBV9 and TRBJ2-5, reads DSGVTQTPKHLITATGQRVTLRCSPRSGDLSVYWYQQSLDQGLQFLIQYYNGEERAKGNILERFSAQQFPDLHSELNLSSLELGDSALYFCASSVGPLSETQYFGPGTRLLVL.

The count of this clone is one. The rearrangement uses TRBV28 and TRBJ1-2; TRBD1 agrees at 7 bases. Germline CDR1 and CDR2: MDHEN and SYDVKM. V lost 1 base and J lost 4; bases outside the gene matches: 3. The CDR3 runs to 14 residues. The CDR3 region has the DNA TGTGCCAGCAGTTTATCTGGACAGGTCTATGGCTACACCTTC. Amino acids: CASSLSGQVYGYTF.

J is TRBJ1-2 and V is TRBV28, with 7 bases that match TRBD1. Germline CDR1 is MDHEN and CDR2 is SYDVKM. The CDR3 extends over 13 amino acids. Trimming removed 5 bases from V and 3 bases from J; junction bases left unmatched: 3. CDR3 residues: CASSRGQDYGYTF. In DNA, the CDR3 is TGTGCCAGCAGTCGCGGACAGGACTATGGCTACACCTTC.

This clone was observed a single time. The V call is TRBV5-4, the J call TRBJ2-3; 7 bases are a match to TRBD2. V was pared by 0 bases and J by 6 bases, with 7 bases of the junction left unmatched. Germline-derived CDR1 and CDR2 are SGHNT and YYREEE (reference sequence). The CDR3 length is 15 residues. The CDR3 bases are TGTGCCAGCAGCTTGGGTCGGGGGGATTGGGATACGCAGTATTTT. This codes for CASSLGRGDWDTQYF.

The chain uses TRBV19 and TRBJ2-3, with D maybe TRBD2 (6 bases). Germline V CDR1 and CDR2: LNHDA, SQIVND (reference sequence). With 5 bases removed from V and 6 bases from J, the gap between germline ends came to 15 bases. This CDR3 contains 14 residues. The CDR3 bases are TGTGCCAGTAGTTTGGGACTCCCATTGGATACGCAGTATTTT. This codes for CASSLGLPLDTQYF.

This sequence joins TRBV5-1 and TRBJ2-3, with TRBD2 matching over 8 bases. Unmatched junction bases numbered 6, after V lost 5 bases and J lost 1 base. CDR3 length equals 15 residues. CDR1 and CDR2 from the germline V gene are SGHRS and YFSETQ. CDR3 amino acids: CASRLRAGGTDTQYF. The CDR3 bases are TGCGCCAGCAGGTTACGAGCGGGAGGCACAGATACGCAGTATTTT.

By share, this clone counts as large. The gene calls are TRBV6-6 and TRBJ2-7; 9 bases fit TRBD2. The trim removed 6 bases at V and 1 base at J, leaving 4 bases unmatched. The CDR3 extends over 14 amino acids. CDR1 and CDR2 (germline): MNHNY, SVGAGI (reference sequence). The CDR3 loop is CASSRTSASYEQYF. In DNA, the CDR3 is TGTGCCAGCAGCCGGACTAGCGCTTCCTACGAGCAGTACTTC.

The gene calls are TRBV28 and TRBJ2-7; TRBD2 aligns across 8 bases. This CDR3 comprises 17 residues. Germline CDR1 is MDHEN and CDR2 is SYDVKM. The V segment lost 2 bases and the J segment 5 bases; nucleotides outside the gene matches: 14. The CDR3 DNA sequence: TGTGCCAGCAGTTTACCAATCGCTAGCGGGTTCAGGGACGAGCAGTACTTC. It specifies CASSLPIASGFRDEQYF.

This chain connects TRBV28 to TRBJ2-7; D is perhaps TRBD1 (6 bases). This CDR3 contains 14 residues. Trimming removed 6 bases at V and 2 bases at J, with 14 bases between. CDR1 and CDR2 from the germline V gene are MDHEN and SYDVKM. The CDR3 reads CASSPYREAYEQYF. In nucleotides, the CDR3 is TGTGCCAGCAGCCCTTACAGGGAAGCCTACGAGCAGTACTTC. The full variable domain, its missing parts supplied by reference TRBV28 and TRBJ2-7, is DVKVTQSSRYLVKRTGEKVFLECVQDMDHENMFWYRQDPGLGLRLIYFSYDVKMKEKGDIPEGYSVSREKKERFSLILESASTNQTSMYLCASSPYREAYEQYFGPGTRLTVT.

This clone appeared a single time. This chain links TRBV28 with TRBJ1-6; 7 bases align to TRBD1. Germline V gene sequence: CDR1 MDHEN, CDR2 SYDVKM. V lost 6 bases to trimming and J lost 5 bases; unmatched junction nucleotides: 7. CDR3 size: 15 residues. In DNA, the CDR3 is TGTGCCAGCAGAGACAGGGTGGGAGATAATTCACCCCTCCACTTT. As protein: CASRDRVGDNSPLHF.

The chain joins TRBV28 to TRBJ2-5; D is uncertain. The V end lost 2 bases, the J end lost 2 bases, and 12 bases lay between the germline ends. This CDR3 has 15 residues. The germline CDR1 and CDR2 sequences are MDHEN and SYDVKM. The CDR3 region is CASSLGAAIQETQYF. DNA for the CDR3: TGTGCCAGCAGTTTAGGAGCAGCCATACAAGAGACCCAGTACTTC.